The clone carrying this TCR beta chain occurred once. In germline, CDR1 is SGHVS, CDR2 FQNEAQ. This CDR3 comprises 16 residues. The trim removed 2 bases at V and 0 bases at J, leaving 5 bases unmatched. The data originate from a study of blood T cell repertoires in COVID-19. Clones were read by immunoSEQ multiplex PCR, and TCRdb kept only the in-frame ones, dropping some. The sample has about 110,000 clones, 88% seen once. The clonotype comes from a human donor in a cohort sampled during active COVID-19. What was sequenced was peripheral blood. The chain couples TRBV7-8 to TRBJ1-1; 8 bases are shared with TRBD1. The CDR3, as DNA: TGTGCCAGCAGCTTAAAGAACAGGGGGATGAACACTGAAGCTTTCTTT. Its translation: CASSLKNRGMNTEAFF.